The 6 T cell receptor beta chains given below trace back to one sample, sequenced in a study of blood T cell repertoires in COVID-19. Profiling relied on immunoSEQ multiplex PCR, and the TCRdb table lists in-frame clones only, not all of them. The table shows under 200,000 clones, with around four fifths occurring only once. Sequencing was performed on peripheral blood. The receptors were gathered from a man aged 65 to 85 with active or convalescent COVID-19.

The J gene is TRBJ2-1, the V gene TRBV30; the D gene is possibly TRBD1 (6 bases). Germline V gene data show CDR1 as GTSNPN and CDR2 as SVGIG (reference sequence). V lost 2 bases to trimming and J lost 7 bases, with 18 bases between them. The CDR3 is 15 residues long. CDR3 in DNA: TGTGCCTGGAGTAGCAGGGGATTCAGGTTGAATGAGCAGTTCTTC. This translates into CAWSSRGFRLNEQFF.

The chain couples TRBV15 to TRBJ1-2; D gene uncertain. V was pared by 0 bases and J by 8 bases, with 13 bases between. Germline CDR1 is LNHNV and CDR2 is YYDKDF (reference sequence). The CDR3 covers 14 residues. CDR3 DNA: TGTGCCACCAGCAGAGACCTCGAAACGAGGGGCTACACCTTC. Protein product: CATSRDLETRGYTF.

This clone showed up just a few times. This chain connects TRBV3-1 (or the pseudogene TRBV3-2) to TRBJ1-5; 7 bases are shared with TRBD1. There are 15 residues in the CDR3. Losses at the gene ends were 0 bases for V and 4 bases for J; bases not matched to a gene: 3. CDR1 and CDR2 from the germline V gene are LGHDT and YNNKEL (reference sequence). The CDR3 DNA reads as TGTGCCAGCAGCCAAGATTGCAGGGGGAATCAGCCCCAGCATTTT. Translated, it gives CASSQDCRGNQPQHF.

The chain has TRBV6-2 or TRBV6-3 and TRBJ1-2; the match to TRBD1 covers 7 bases. The germline gives CDR1 MNHEY, CDR2 SVGEGT. This CDR3 has 13 residues. The V and J ends lost 6 bases and 2 bases, in that order; junction bases with no gene match: 3. DNA for the CDR3: TGTGCCAGCAGCAGGGACAGAAACTATGGCTACACCTTC. It is translated as CASSRDRNYGYTF.

This clone was seen many times. The genes are TRBV6-6 and TRBJ2-7; 7 bases agree with TRBD1. V lost 2 bases, J lost 1 base, and 5 bases stayed unmatched. The length of the CDR3 is 15 residues. Germline V CDR1 and CDR2: MNHNY, SVGAGI (reference sequence). For the CDR3, the DNA is TGTGCCAGCAGTTACGAGGGGGCTGGGTCCTACGAGCAGTACTTC. Translated: CASSYEGAGSYEQYF.

The chain has TRBV6-5 and TRBJ1-1; D possibly corresponds to TRBD1 (6 bases). There are 15 residues in the CDR3. V was pared by 6 bases and J by 4 bases, with 18 bases between. Looked up from germline, CDR1 is MNHEY and CDR2 is SVGAGI. The CDR3 sequence is CASRFGGEGRTEAFF. In DNA form, the CDR3 reads TGTGCCAGCAGATTTGGGGGCGAGGGACGCACTGAAGCTTTCTTT.